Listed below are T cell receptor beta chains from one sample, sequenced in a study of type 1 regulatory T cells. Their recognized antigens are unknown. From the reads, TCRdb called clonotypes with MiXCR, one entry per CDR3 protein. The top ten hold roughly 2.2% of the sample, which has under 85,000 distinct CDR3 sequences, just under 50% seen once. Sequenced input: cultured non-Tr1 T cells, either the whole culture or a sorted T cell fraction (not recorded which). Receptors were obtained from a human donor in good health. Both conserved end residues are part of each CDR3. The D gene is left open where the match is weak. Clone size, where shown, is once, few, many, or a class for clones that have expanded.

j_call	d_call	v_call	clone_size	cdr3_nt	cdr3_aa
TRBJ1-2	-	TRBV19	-	TGTGCCAGTAGTATTCAACGATCCTATGGCTACACCTTC	CASSIQRSYGYTF
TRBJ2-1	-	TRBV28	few	TGTGCCAGCAGTTGGGTCAAGGGAAGGGAAGGGGTGAATGAGCAGTTCTTC	CASSWVKGREGVNEQFF
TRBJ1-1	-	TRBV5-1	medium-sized	TGTGCCAGCAGCTTACGGGGGGACACTGAAGCTTTCTTT	CASSLRGDTEAFF
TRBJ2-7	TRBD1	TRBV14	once	TGTGCCAGCAGCCAAGGGACAGGTTACCACTACGAGCAGTACTTC	CASSQGTGYHYEQYF
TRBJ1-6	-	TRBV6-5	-	TGTGCCAGCAGTTACTCAAGAGGGCGAAGAACGAATTCACCCCTCCACTTT	CASSYSRGRRTNSPLHF
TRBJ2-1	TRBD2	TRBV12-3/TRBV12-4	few	TGTGCCAGCAACCTTGGACTAGCAGATTACAATGAGCAGTTCTTC	CASNLGLADYNEQFF
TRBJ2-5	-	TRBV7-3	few	TGTGCCAGCAGCTTAAGGGGGCCTGGGGAGACCCAGTACTTC	CASSLRGPGETQYF
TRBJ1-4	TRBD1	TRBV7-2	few	TGTGCCAGCAGCCGAACCGGGACAGGGGGAGAAAAACTGTTTTTT	CASSRTGTGGEKLFF
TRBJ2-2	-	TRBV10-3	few	TGTGCCATCAGTGTTTTGCCGGACACCGGGGAGCTGTTTTTT	CAISVLPDTGELFF
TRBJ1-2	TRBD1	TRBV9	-	TGTGCCAGCAGCCCCATAGGGGGGGACAGGAACTATGGCTACACCTTC	CASSPIGGDRNYGYTF
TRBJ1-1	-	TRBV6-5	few	TGTGCCAGCAGAGCCGGGACGGTGAACACTGAAGCTTTCTTT	CASRAGTVNTEAFF
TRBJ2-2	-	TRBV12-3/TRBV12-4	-	TGTGCCAGCAGGCCGGGACATCAGAACGGGGAGCTGTTTTTT	CASRPGHQNGELFF
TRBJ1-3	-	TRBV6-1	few	TGTGCCAGCACAAAAACACAGGACTCTGGAAACACCATATATTTT	CASTKTQDSGNTIYF